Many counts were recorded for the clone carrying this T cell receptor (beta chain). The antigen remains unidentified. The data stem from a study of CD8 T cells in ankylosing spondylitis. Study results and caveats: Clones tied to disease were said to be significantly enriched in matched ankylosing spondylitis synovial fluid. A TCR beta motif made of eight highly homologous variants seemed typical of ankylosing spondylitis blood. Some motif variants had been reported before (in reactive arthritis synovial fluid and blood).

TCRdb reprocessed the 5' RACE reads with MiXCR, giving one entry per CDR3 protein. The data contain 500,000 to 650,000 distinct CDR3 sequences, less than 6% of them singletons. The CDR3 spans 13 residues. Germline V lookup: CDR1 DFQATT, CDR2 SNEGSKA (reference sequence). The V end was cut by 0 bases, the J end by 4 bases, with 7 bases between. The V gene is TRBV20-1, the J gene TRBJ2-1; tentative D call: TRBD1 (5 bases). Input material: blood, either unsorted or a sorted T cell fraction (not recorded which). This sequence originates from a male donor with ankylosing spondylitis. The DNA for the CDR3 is TGCAGTGCTAGAGAGGCAGGGTACAATGAGCAGTTCTTC. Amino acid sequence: CSAREAGYNEQFF.